This TCR beta chain was observed in a study of T cell responses to AZD1222 COVID-19 vaccine. Study conclusions and caveats: Of spike-specific TCRs, nearly half reportedly target regions left unmutated in variants. Baseline seropositivity occurred in only six or seven AZD1222 recipients.

Second doses were pooled across both intervals (about 4 or about 12 weeks). Profiled with immunoSEQ multiplex PCR; TCRdb holds only in-frame clones, not every one. The data contain around 110,000 clones, about 92% of them singletons. The CDR3 has 14 residues. The germline gives CDR1 LGHNT, CDR2 FRNRAP. Comment on this clone: Its antigen is not identified.

The sequence came from an adult who received the AZD1222 COVID-19 vaccine. The rearrangement joins TRBV12-5 to TRBJ2-5, with D possibly being TRBD1 or TRBD2 (5 bases each). Sequenced here: peripheral blood, sampled 28 days after the second AZD1222 dose. CDR3 residues: CAPGWGIGQETQYF. CDR3 bases: TGTGCCCCCGGGTGGGGGATCGGCCAAGAGACCCAGTACTTC.